The 5 T cell receptor beta chains in this list originate from one sample, sequenced in a study of blood T cell repertoires in COVID-19. Sequencing was performed with immunoSEQ multiplex PCR; in TCRdb, only in-frame clones are kept and a portion is missing. The repertoire holds a few hundred thousand clones, with approximately 89% as singletons. The sample consisted of peripheral blood. The receptors come from a woman in her fifties or sixties with acute or convalescent COVID-19.

The CDR3 protein is CASSQGQGNSPLHF. CDR3 DNA: TGTGCCAGCAGCCAAGGACAGGGAAATTCACCCCTCCACTTT. V usage is TRBV14 and J usage is TRBJ1-6, with 7 bases aligning to TRBD1. The CDR3 runs 14 residues. The germline V gene encodes CDR1 SGHDN and CDR2 FVKESK. Unmatched junction bases numbered 1, after V lost 1 base and J lost 7 bases.

The chain employs TRBV27 and TRBJ1-2, with 8 bases lining up with TRBD1. The CDR3 spans 15 residues. CDR1 MNHEY and CDR2 SMNVEV come from the germline V gene (reference sequence). The V and J ends lost 5 bases and 3 bases, in that order; junction bases with no gene match: 8. CDR3 DNA sequence: TGTGCCAGCAGTAAGACAGGGGCTTCCGACTATGGCTACACCTTC. This encodes CASSKTGASDYGYTF.

This clone has only one observation. J is TRBJ1-1 and V is TRBV5-6, with D perhaps TRBD1 (5 bases). CDR1 and CDR2 (germline): SGHDT, YYEEEE. This CDR3 comprises 14 residues. The germline V and J ends were trimmed by 5 bases and 0 bases, with 11 bases remaining between them. This chain's CDR3 is CASSSGILNTEAFF. Here the CDR3 DNA reads TGTGCCAGCAGTTCAGGGATACTGAACACTGAAGCTTTCTTT.

The V and J genes are TRBV18 and TRBJ2-1, with TRBD2 matching over 14 bases. The V and J ends lost 2 bases and 2 bases, in that order; junction bases with no gene match: 8. The germline gives CDR1 KGHSH, CDR2 LQKENI. This CDR3 has 19 residues. CDR3 amino acids: CASSPLGLAGARTYNEQFF. CDR3 sequence (DNA): TGTGCCAGCTCACCATTGGGACTAGCGGGGGCCCGTACCTACAATGAGCAGTTCTTC.

By sample fraction, this clone is medium-sized. The gene calls are TRBV5-4 and TRBJ1-2; 9 bases agree with TRBD1. The CDR3 is made up of 18 amino acids. CDR1 and CDR2 (germline): SGHNT, YYREEE (reference sequence). V dropped 4 bases and J dropped 1; count of bases not matched to a gene: 14. CDR3 sequence: CASSLGLRGQGYNYGYTF. DNA for the CDR3: TGTGCCAGCAGCCTAGGACTTAGGGGACAGGGATATAACTATGGCTACACCTTC.